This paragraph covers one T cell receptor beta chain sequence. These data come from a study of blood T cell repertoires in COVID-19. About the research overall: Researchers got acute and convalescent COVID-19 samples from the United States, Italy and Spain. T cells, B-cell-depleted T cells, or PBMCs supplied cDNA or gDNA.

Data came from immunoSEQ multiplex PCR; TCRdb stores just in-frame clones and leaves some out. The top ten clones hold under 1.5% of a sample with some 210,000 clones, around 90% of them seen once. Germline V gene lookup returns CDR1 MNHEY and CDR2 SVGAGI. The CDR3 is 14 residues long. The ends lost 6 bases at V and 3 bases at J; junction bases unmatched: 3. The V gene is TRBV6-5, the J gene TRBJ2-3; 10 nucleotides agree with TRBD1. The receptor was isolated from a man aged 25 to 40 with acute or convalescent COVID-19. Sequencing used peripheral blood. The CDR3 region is CASRRDRGTDTQYF. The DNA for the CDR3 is TGTGCCAGCAGAAGGGACAGGGGTACAGATACGCAGTATTTT.